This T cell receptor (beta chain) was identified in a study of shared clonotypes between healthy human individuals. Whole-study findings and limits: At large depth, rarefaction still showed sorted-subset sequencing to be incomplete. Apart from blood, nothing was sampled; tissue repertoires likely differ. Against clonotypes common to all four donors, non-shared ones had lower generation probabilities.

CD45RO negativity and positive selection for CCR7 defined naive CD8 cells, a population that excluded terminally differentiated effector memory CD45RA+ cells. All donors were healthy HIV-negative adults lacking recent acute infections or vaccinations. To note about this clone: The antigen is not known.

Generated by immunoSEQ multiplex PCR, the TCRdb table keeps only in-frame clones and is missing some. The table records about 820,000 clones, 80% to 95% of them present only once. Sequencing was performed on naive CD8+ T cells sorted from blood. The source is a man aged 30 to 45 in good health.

CDR3 residues: CASSFRGRGNYGYTF. CDR3 coding DNA: TGTGCCAGCAGTTTCCGGGGCCGAGGGAACTATGGCTACACCTTC. J is TRBJ1-2 and V is TRBV6-5; possibly TRBD1 for D (5 bases). The CDR3 extends over 15 amino acids. Trimming cost V 4 bases and J 2 bases, with 14 bases left between them. From germline, CDR1 is MNHEY and CDR2 SVGAGI.